Presented here are 20 T cell receptor beta chains from one specimen sequenced in a study of T cell responses to AZD1222 COVID-19 vaccine. The table came from immunoSEQ multiplex PCR; TCRdb's copy has only in-frame clones and leaves some out. This table has more than 150,000 clones, almost 90% appearing once. The specimen comprised peripheral blood, sampled on day 0 of AZD1222 vaccination. The receptors come from an adult in good health.

This chain links TRBV19 with TRBJ1-4, with D possibly being TRBD1 (6 bases). V was cut by 6 bases and J by 5 bases, with 19 bases left in between. The CDR3 extends over 16 amino acids. Germline CDR1 and CDR2: LNHDA and SQIVND (reference sequence). As DNA, the CDR3 is TGTGCCAGTAGCCTGGTGTTAGCAGGGGCGAATGAAAAACTGTTTTTT. This encodes CASSLVLAGANEKLFF.

In the case of this clone: The same CDR3 also results from other DNA sequences found in this sample. V is TRBV9 and J is TRBJ1-1; weak D call: TRBD1 (6 bases). Trimming cost V 3 bases and J 0 bases, with 9 bases left between them. The CDR3 contains 14 residues. Germline lookup yields CDR1 SGDLS and CDR2 YYNGEE. CDR3: CASSATGLNTEAFF. In DNA form, the CDR3 reads TGTGCCAGCAGCGCTACAGGGTTGAACACTGAAGCTTTCTTT.

Only a few counts were recorded for this clone. The rearrangement links TRBV19 to TRBJ1-1, with D possibly matching TRBD1 (6 bases). The germline gives CDR1 LNHDA, CDR2 SQIVND (reference sequence). V gave up 7 bases and J gave up 3 bases, with 12 bases separating them. This CDR3 is 13 amino acids long. In DNA, the CDR3 is TGTGCCAGTATCTTCAGGGGTGACACTGAAGCTTTCTTT. Its protein product is CASIFRGDTEAFF.

The V and J genes are TRBV9 and TRBJ1-3; 8 nucleotides line up with TRBD1. Unmatched junction bases numbered 8, after V lost 4 bases and J lost 8 bases. The CDR3 length is 14 residues. The V gene's germline CDR1 is SGDLS and CDR2 YYNGEE. CDR3 in DNA: TGTGCCAGCAGCACCCAGACAGGGGAGGACACCATATATTTT. Translating it yields CASSTQTGEDTIYF.

The CDR3 is CASTGDILKDTQYF. The CDR3 DNA is TGTGCCAGCACCGGGGACATACTTAAAGATACGCAGTATTTT. The chain uses TRBV6-5 and TRBJ2-3; weak D call: TRBD1 (6 bases). The ends were cut back, 7 bases at V and 5 bases at J, with 16 bases in the middle. The CDR3 loop spans 14 amino acids. Germline V lookup: CDR1 MNHEY, CDR2 SVGAGI.

This chain uses TRBV11-3 with TRBJ2-7; D remains ambiguous. Trimming took off 1 base at V and 2 bases at J, with 12 bases between the two ends. Per germline, CDR1 SGHNT and CDR2 YENEEA. CDR3 length: 15 residues. CDR3 region: CASSLGVAEPYEQYF. As DNA, the CDR3 is TGTGCCAGCAGCTTAGGCGTCGCTGAACCCTACGAGCAGTACTTC. The full variable domain, with the rest looked up from reference TRBV11-3 and TRBJ2-7, is EAGVVQSPRYKIIEKKQPVAFWCNPISGHNTLYWYLQNLGQGPELLIRYENEEAVDDSQLPKDRFSAERLKGVDSTLKIQPAELGDSAVYLCASSLGVAEPYEQYFGPGTRLTVT.

The chain uses TRBV5-4 and TRBJ1-3, with a weak D call TRBD1 (5 bases). The CDR3 extends over 15 amino acids. Trimming removed 2 bases from V and 6 bases from J, with 15 bases in between. Germline V gene sequence: CDR1 SGHNT, CDR2 YYREEE (reference sequence). This chain's CDR3 is CASSLGQGQQNTIYF. The CDR3 DNA is TGTGCCAGCAGCTTAGGTCAAGGACAACAAAACACCATATATTTT. The complete variable domain, with remaining parts taken from reference TRBV5-4 and TRBJ1-3, reads ETGVTQSPTHLIKTRGQQVTLRCSSQSGHNTVSWYQQALGQGPQFIFQYYREEENGRGNFPPRFSGLQFPNYSSELNVNALELDDSALYLCASSLGQGQQNTIYFGEGSWLTVV.

The chain recombines TRBV7-9 with TRBJ1-2, with D possibly being TRBD1 (5 bases). V was cut by 3 bases and J by 8 bases, with 13 bases left in between. Germline V gives CDR1 SEHNR, CDR2 FQNEAQ (reference sequence). The CDR3 has 13 residues. CDR3 DNA: TGTGCCAGCAGCTTCGGGGGGGAAAGCGGCTACACCTTC. Its protein product is CASSFGGESGYTF.

This CDR3 is CASSVGPLDEQFF. CDR3 coding DNA: TGTGCCAGCAGCGTAGGACCCTTGGATGAGCAGTTCTTC. This rearrangement joins TRBV9 to TRBJ2-1, with D unresolved. The length of the CDR3 is 13 residues. The ends were cut back, 0 bases at V and 8 bases at J, with 9 bases in the middle. Looked up from germline, CDR1 is SGDLS and CDR2 is YYNGEE.

The chain uses TRBV27 and TRBJ2-7; D gene ambiguous. CDR1 MNHEY and CDR2 SMNVEV come from the germline V gene (reference sequence). CDR3 size: 16 residues. Trimming removed 0 bases from V and 5 bases from J, with 17 bases in between. For the CDR3, the DNA is TGTGCCAGCAGTTTATCCGACACCTACCTGATAGACGAGCAGTACTTC. Protein product: CASSLSDTYLIDEQYF.

The chain joins TRBV5-1 to TRBJ2-2; 9 nucleotides match TRBD2. The CDR3 extends over 18 amino acids. Germline V CDR1 and CDR2: SGHRS, YFSETQ. Losses at the gene ends were 3 bases for V and 3 bases for J; bases not matched to a gene: 12. The CDR3 protein is CASSYTPSAGGYTGELFF. CDR3 bases: TGCGCCAGCAGCTACACTCCTTCGGCGGGGGGGTACACCGGGGAGCTGTTTTTT. Full variable domain (outside the CDR3, taken from reference TRBV5-1 and TRBJ2-2): KAGVTQTPRYLIKTRGQQVTLSCSPISGHRSVSWYQQTPGQGLQFLFEYFSETQRNKGNFPGRFSGRQFSNSRSEMNVSTLELGDSALYLCASSYTPSAGGYTGELFFGEGSRLTVL.

This chain connects TRBV27 to TRBJ2-1; D may match TRBD1 or TRBD2 (5 bases each). Trimming cost V 0 bases and J 6 bases, with 15 bases left between them. CDR1 is MNHEY and CDR2 is SMNVEV in the germline V gene (reference sequence). The CDR3 is 16 residues long. CDR3 in amino acids: CASSLSRGPILNEQFF. Written as DNA, the CDR3 is TGTGCCAGCAGTTTATCTCGGGGCCCTATACTCAATGAGCAGTTCTTC.

The V and J genes are TRBV19 and TRBJ1-1; possibly TRBD1 for D (5 bases). Germline loops: CDR1 LNHDA, CDR2 SQIVND (reference sequence). Trimming removed 5 bases from V and 0 bases from J, with 13 bases in between. The CDR3 sequence is 15 residues long. The CDR3 protein is CASSFRGTLNTEAFF. The CDR3 bases are TGTGCCAGTAGTTTTCGAGGGACCTTGAACACTGAAGCTTTCTTT.

The CDR3 DNA sequence: TGTGCCAGCAGCCTGGACAGGGGGCTGAATAATGAAAAACTGTTTTTT. This codes for CASSLDRGLNNEKLFF. This chain connects TRBV9 to TRBJ1-4, with 11 bases identical to TRBD1. CDR1 SGDLS and CDR2 YYNGEE come from the germline V gene. V lost 4 bases, J lost 4 bases, and 6 bases stayed unmatched. There are 16 residues in the CDR3.

The J gene is TRBJ1-5, the V gene TRBV19; TRBD1 agrees at 9 bases. The junction had 13 bases not matched to a gene; V was cut back by 5 bases and J by 2 bases. Germline CDR1 reads LNHDA; CDR2 reads SQIVND (reference sequence). CDR3 length: 18 residues. The CDR3 region is CASSPPGQGGVGNQPQHF. CDR3 nucleotides: TGTGCCAGTAGTCCCCCGGGACAGGGAGGGGTGGGCAATCAGCCCCAGCATTTT.

The V and J genes are TRBV2 and TRBJ2-5; D is unclear. Deletions cut 7 bases from V and 3 bases from J, with 6 bases between. Germline CDR1 SNHLY, CDR2 FYNNEI. The CDR3 consists of 11 residues. The CDR3 DNA reads TGTGCCAGCACAGCTAAAGAGACCCAGTACTTC. Its translation is CASTAKETQYF.

This chain links TRBV20-1 with TRBJ2-7; no clear D. The germline V gene encodes CDR1 DFQATT and CDR2 SNEGSKA (reference sequence). Trimming pared 1 base from V and 5 bases from J, leaving 6 bases between. The CDR3 is 11 amino acids. CDR3 in DNA: TGCAGTGCTAGAGCCCAAGACGAGCAGTACTTC. This gives the protein CSARAQDEQYF.

This chain joins TRBV10-3 and TRBJ2-7, with a possible D match to TRBD2 (7 bases). V lost 8 bases, J lost 3 bases, and 17 bases lay in between. This CDR3 has 14 residues. The germline gives CDR1 ENHRY, CDR2 SYGVKD. The CDR3 bases are TGTGCCATCGGGGGAGGGAGGGGGGACTACGAGCAGTACTTC. Translating gives CAIGGGRGDYEQYF.

The chain employs TRBV30 and TRBJ1-6, with a possible D match to TRBD1 (6 bases). V lost 4 bases and J lost 0, with 10 bases in between. The CDR3 totals 15 residues. The germline gives CDR1 GTSNPN, CDR2 SVGIG (reference sequence). The CDR3 bases are TGTGCCTGGAACGGAGGGGGCTCCTATAATTCACCCCTCCACTTT. Protein sequence: CAWNGGGSYNSPLHF.

The genes are TRBV18 and TRBJ2-7; the D gene is possibly TRBD2 (6 bases). The CDR3 has 13 residues. Germline assignment: CDR1 KGHSH and CDR2 LQKENI. The ends were cut back, 5 bases at V and 3 bases at J, with 11 bases in the middle. CDR3 amino acids: CASSEGLNYEQYF. CDR3 DNA: TGTGCCAGCTCAGAGGGACTTAACTACGAGCAGTACTTC.